This TCR beta chain was captured by sequencing in a study of shared clonotypes between healthy human individuals. V was pared by 0 bases and J by 9 bases, with 13 bases between. Germline V lookup: CDR1 SGHNT, CDR2 YYREEE (reference sequence). This CDR3 spans 13 amino acids. Notes on this clone: Its antigen is unknown.

Study findings and constraints: About 5% of naive CD4 clonotypes were shared across four donors. Naive subsets generally exceeded memory subsets in estimated richness.

As handled by the study authors: ImmunoSEQ yielded junction-only sequences lacking quality scores, so filtering differed. Only in-frame clones appear in the TCRdb table, and some are missing; sequencing was by immunoSEQ multiplex PCR. That table gives V, J and clone size, and the DNA gave D and trimming. The sample has more than 2,000,000 clones, over 90% seen once. The clonotype comes from a man between 18 and 29 years old in good health. Some clones in this sample may be carry-over from other donors' samples. Sequenced sample: naive CD4+ T cells from PBMCs. Subset specified: CD45RA+ positively selected. This chain connects TRBV5-4 to TRBJ2-7, with D perhaps TRBD1 or TRBD2 (6 bases each). This CDR3 is CASSLEGRDMQYF. Here the CDR3 DNA reads TGTGCCAGCAGCTTGGAGGGGCGGGACATGCAGTACTTC.